The rows below give T cell receptor beta chains drawn from one sample of a study of cytomegalovirus exposure and HLA in healthy donors. Profiling relied on immunoSEQ multiplex PCR, and the TCRdb table lists in-frame clones only, not all of them. The listing contains 63,000 or so clones. Sequencing input: PBMCs. The receptors come from a boy younger than 18 in good health and CMV-seronegative. CDR3s include the opening cysteine and the closing phenylalanine or tryptophan. Fields, in order: D gene, J gene, V gene, CDR3 DNA, CDR3 protein. The D gene is left open where the match is weak.

d_gene: TRBD2
j_gene: TRBJ2-2
v_gene: TRBV6-5
CDR3nt: TGTGCCAGCAGTTACACTAGCGAAGACGGGGAGCTGTTTTTT
CDR3aa: CASSYTSEDGELFF

d_gene: NA
j_gene: TRBJ2-1
v_gene: TRBV6-1
CDR3nt: TGTGCCAGCATACGACAGAGCTCCTACAATGAGCAGTTCTTC
CDR3aa: CASIRQSSYNEQFF

d_gene: NA
j_gene: TRBJ1-1
v_gene: TRBV30
CDR3nt: TGTGCCTGGAGTAGGACACTTGAAGCTTTCTTT
CDR3aa: CAWSRTLEAFF

d_gene: NA
j_gene: TRBJ2-2
v_gene: TRBV25-1
CDR3nt: TGTGCCAGCAGTGATCGCAGGGGCGGGGGTACCGGGGAGCTGTTTTTT
CDR3aa: CASSDRRGGGTGELFF

d_gene: NA
j_gene: TRBJ1-2
v_gene: TRBV7-8
CDR3nt: TGTGCCAGCAGCTTAGCCAGGGCTGACTATGGCTACACCTTC
CDR3aa: CASSLARADYGYTF

d_gene: NA
j_gene: TRBJ1-2
v_gene: TRBV2
CDR3nt: TGTGCCAGCAGTGAGGGCGACCCCGGCACAGGCGGCTACACCTTC
CDR3aa: CASSEGDPGTGGYTF

d_gene: NA
j_gene: TRBJ2-7
v_gene: TRBV11-2
CDR3nt: TGTGCCATCTCGACAGGTCCGACCTACGAGCAGTACTTC
CDR3aa: CAISTGPTYEQYF

d_gene: NA
j_gene: TRBJ1-1
v_gene: TRBV6-5
CDR3nt: TGTGCCAGCAGTAGACTTGAGGGTAAAGCTTTCTTT
CDR3aa: CASSRLEGKAFF

d_gene: NA
j_gene: TRBJ1-5
v_gene: TRBV21-1
CDR3nt: TGTGCCAGCAGCCCTCAAGCTCAGCCCCAGCATTTT
CDR3aa: CASSPQAQPQHF

d_gene: TRBD1
j_gene: TRBJ1-1
v_gene: TRBV7-6
CDR3nt: TGTGCCAGCAGCTCCGGGACAGTGAATCGGGAAGCTTTCTTT
CDR3aa: CASSSGTVNREAFF